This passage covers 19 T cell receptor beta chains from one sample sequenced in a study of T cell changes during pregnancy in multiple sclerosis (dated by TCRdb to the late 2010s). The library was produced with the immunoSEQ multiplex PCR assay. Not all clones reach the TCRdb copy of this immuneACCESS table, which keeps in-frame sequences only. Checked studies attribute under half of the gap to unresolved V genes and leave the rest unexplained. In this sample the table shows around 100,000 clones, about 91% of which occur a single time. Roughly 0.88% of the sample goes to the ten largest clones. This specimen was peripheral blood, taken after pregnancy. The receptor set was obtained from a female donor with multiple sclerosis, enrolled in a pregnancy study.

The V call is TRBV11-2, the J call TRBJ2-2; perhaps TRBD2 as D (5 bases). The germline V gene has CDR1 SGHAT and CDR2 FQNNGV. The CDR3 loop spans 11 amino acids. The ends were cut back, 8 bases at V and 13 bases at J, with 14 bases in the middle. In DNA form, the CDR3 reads TGTGCCAGCCAACGGCATCGGGGGCTGTTTTTT. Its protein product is CASQRHRGLFF.

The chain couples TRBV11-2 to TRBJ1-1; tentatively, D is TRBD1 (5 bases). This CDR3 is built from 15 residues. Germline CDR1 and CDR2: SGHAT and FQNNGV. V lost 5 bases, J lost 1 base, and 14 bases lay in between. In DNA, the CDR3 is TGTGCCAGCAGCCTCAGGGCAGGTACGAACACTGAAGCTTTCTTT. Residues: CASSLRAGTNTEAFF.

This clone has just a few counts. CDR3 DNA: TGTGCCAGCAGCGCTGGACAGGGGTACTATGGCTACACCTTC. Translation: CASSAGQGYYGYTF. The chain uses TRBV9 and TRBJ1-2, with 9 bases fitting TRBD1. The CDR3 is 14 residues long. Trimming cost V 3 bases and J 3 bases; bases outside gene matches: 3. Germline V gives CDR1 SGDLS, CDR2 YYNGEE.

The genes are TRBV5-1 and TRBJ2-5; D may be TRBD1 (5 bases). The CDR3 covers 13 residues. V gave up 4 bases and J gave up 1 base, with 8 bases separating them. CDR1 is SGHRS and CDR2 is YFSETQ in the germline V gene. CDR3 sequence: CASSRDSQETQYF. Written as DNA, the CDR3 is TGCGCCAGCAGCCGCGACAGCCAAGAGACCCAGTACTTC.

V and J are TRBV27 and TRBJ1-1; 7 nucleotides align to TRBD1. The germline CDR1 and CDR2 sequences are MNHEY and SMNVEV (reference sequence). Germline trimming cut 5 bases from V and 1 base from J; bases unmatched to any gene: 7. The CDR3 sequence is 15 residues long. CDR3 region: CASSAPGQRNTEAFF. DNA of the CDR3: TGTGCCAGCAGTGCCCCGGGACAGCGGAACACTGAAGCTTTCTTT.

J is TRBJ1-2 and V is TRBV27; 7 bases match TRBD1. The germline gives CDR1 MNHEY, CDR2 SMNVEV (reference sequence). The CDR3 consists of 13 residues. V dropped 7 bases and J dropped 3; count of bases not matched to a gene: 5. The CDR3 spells CASMRQGDYGYTF. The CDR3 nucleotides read TGTGCCAGCATGCGACAGGGTGACTATGGCTACACCTTC.

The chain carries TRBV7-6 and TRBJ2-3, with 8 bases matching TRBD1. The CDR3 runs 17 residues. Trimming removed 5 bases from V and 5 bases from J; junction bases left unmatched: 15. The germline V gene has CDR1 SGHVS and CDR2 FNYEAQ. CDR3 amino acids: CASSARSRRGLGDTQYF. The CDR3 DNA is TGTGCCAGCAGCGCGCGTTCCCGCAGGGGGCTGGGAGATACGCAGTATTTT. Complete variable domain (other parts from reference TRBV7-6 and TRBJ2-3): GAGVSQSPRYKVTKRGQDVALRCDPISGHVSLYWYRQALGQGPEFLTYFNYEAQQDKSGLPNDRFSAERPEGSISTLTIQRTEQRDSAMYRCASSARSRRGLGDTQYFGPGTRLTVL.

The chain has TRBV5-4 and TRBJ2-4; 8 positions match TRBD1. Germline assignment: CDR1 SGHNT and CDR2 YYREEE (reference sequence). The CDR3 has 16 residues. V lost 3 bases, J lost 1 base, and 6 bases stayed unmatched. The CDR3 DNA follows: TGTGCCAGCAGCTCCCCGACAGGGGTCGCCAAAAACATTCAGTACTTC. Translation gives CASSSPTGVAKNIQYF. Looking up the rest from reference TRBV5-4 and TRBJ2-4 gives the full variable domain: ETGVTQSPTHLIKTRGQQVTLRCSSQSGHNTVSWYQQALGQGPQFIFQYYREEENGRGNFPPRFSGLQFPNYSSELNVNALELDDSALYLCASSSPTGVAKNIQYFGAGTRLSVL.

The CDR3 region is CASSRSRASGGYEQYF. DNA for the CDR3: TGTGCCAGCAGCCGAAGCAGGGCTAGCGGGGGTTACGAGCAGTACTTC. The chain employs TRBV14 and TRBJ2-7; 10 bases match TRBD2. The germline gives CDR1 SGHDN, CDR2 FVKESK. With V trimmed by 4 bases and J by 4 bases, 10 bases remained unmatched. The length of the CDR3 is 16 residues.

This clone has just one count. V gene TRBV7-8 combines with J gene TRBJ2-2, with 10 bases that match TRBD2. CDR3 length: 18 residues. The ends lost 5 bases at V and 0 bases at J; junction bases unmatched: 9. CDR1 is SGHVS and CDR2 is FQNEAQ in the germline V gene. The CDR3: CASSRHLAGASNTGELFF. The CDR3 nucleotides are TGTGCCAGCAGCCGTCATCTAGCGGGGGCGTCGAACACCGGGGAGCTGTTTTTT.

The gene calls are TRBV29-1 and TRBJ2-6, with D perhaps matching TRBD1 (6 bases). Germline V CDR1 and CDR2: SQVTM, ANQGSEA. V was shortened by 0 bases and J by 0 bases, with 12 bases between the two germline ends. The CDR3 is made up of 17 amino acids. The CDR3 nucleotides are TGCAGCGTTGAAGATCCGGGACATCGCTCTGGGGCCAACGTCCTGACTTTC. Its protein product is CSVEDPGHRSGANVLTF.

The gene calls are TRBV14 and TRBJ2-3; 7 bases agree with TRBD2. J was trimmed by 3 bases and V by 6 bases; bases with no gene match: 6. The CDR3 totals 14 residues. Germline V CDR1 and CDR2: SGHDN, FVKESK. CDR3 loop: CASRAGVPTDTQYF. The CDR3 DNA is TGTGCCAGCAGGGCGGGGGTGCCTACAGATACGCAGTATTTT.

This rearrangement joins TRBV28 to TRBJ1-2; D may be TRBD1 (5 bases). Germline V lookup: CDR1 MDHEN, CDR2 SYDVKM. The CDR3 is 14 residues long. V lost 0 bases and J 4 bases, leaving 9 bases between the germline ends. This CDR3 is CASSLWRQGYGYTF. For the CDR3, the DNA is TGTGCCAGCAGTTTATGGAGGCAGGGCTATGGCTACACCTTC.

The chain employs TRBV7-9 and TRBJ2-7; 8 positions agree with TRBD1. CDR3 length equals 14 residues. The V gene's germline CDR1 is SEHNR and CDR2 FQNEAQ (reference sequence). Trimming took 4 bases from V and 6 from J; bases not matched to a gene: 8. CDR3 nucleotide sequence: TGTGCCAGCAGCTCCTCCGGGACAGGTAGCGAGCAGTACTTC. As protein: CASSSSGTGSEQYF.

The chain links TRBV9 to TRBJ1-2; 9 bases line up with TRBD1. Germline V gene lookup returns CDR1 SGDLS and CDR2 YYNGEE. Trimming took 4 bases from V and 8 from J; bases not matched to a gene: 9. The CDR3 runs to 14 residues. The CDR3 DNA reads TGTGCCAGCAGCCCAAGGACAGGGGAGAGGGGCTACACCTTC. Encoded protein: CASSPRTGERGYTF. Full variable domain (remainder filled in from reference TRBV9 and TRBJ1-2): DSGVTQTPKHLITATGQRVTLRCSPRSGDLSVYWYQQSLDQGLQFLIQYYNGEERAKGNILERFSAQQFPDLHSELNLSSLELGDSALYFCASSPRTGERGYTFGSGTRLTVV.

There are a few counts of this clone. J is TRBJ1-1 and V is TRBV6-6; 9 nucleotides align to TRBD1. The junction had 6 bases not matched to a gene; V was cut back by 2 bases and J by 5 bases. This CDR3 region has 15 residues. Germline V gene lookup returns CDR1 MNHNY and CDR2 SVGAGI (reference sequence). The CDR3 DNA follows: TGTGCCAGCAGTTACGGGGGGACAGGGACTACTGAAGCTTTCTTT. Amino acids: CASSYGGTGTTEAFF.

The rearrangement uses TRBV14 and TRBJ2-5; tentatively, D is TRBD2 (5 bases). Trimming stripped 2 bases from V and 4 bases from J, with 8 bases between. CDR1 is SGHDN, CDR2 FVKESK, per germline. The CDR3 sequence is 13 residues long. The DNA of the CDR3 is TGTGCCAGCAGCCAAAGTCGGGGAGAGACCCAGTACTTC. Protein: CASSQSRGETQYF.

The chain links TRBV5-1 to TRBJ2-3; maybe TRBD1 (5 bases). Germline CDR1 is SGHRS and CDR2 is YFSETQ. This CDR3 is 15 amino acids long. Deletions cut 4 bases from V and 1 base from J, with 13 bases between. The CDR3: CASSLQGFGTDTQYF. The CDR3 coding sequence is TGCGCCAGCAGCCTCCAGGGATTCGGCACAGATACGCAGTATTTT.

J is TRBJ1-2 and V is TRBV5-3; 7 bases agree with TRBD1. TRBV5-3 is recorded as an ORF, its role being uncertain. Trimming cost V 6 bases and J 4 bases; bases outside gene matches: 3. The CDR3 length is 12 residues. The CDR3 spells CARTNRGYGYTF. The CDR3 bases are TGTGCCAGAACGAACAGGGGCTATGGCTACACCTTC.